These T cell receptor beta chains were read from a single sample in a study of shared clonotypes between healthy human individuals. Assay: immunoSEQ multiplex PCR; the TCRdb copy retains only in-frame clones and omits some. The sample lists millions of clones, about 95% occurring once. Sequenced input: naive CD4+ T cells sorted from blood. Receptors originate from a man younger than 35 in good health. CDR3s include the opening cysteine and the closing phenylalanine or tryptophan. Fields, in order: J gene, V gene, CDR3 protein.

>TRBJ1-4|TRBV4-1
CASSRDPNEKLFF
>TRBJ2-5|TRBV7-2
CASSSRGQGSGEQYF
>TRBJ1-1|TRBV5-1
CASSSRTGGTEAFF
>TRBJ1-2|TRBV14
CASSQDQVVGDGYTF
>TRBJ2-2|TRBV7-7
CASSGAGSGELFF
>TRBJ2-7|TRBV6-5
CASSYGADYEQYF
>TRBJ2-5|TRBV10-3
CAITSGLAGTQYF
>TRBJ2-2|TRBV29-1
CSVGYTGELFF
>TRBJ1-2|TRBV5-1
CASSLGTGLRGYTF
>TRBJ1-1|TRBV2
CASSVETGSTEAFF
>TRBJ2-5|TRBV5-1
CASSSSGGQETQYF
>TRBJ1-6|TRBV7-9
CASSLGWEDRSNNSPLHF
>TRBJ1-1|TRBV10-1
CASSDTGGITEAFF
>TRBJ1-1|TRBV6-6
CASSYSGEGAGAFF
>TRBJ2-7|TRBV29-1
CSVRDSISYEQYF
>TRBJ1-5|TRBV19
CASGGAGNQPQHF
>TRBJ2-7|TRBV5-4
CASSLGGGASTTRSEQYF
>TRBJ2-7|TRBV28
CASSSTDRGGEQYF
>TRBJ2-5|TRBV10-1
CASSESNRWETQYF
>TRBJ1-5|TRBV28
CASTPSTRNQPQHF
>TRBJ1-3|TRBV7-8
CASSSPGDSSGNTIYF
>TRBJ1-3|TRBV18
CASSPPGQLYSGNTIYF
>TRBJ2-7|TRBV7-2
CASSLEGPYEQYF
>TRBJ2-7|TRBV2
CASSDRDPYEQYF
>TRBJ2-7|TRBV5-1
CASSLDSISYEQYF
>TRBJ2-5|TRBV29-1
CSVGRNGPQYF
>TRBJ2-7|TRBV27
CASSFIRTGEQYF
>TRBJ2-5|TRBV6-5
CASSYTLQETQYF
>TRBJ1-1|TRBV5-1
CASSLEGSTEAFF
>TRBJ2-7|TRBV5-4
CASSSTIDRAYEQYF
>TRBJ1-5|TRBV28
CASSQNSIPPQHF
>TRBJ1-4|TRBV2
CASRATNEKLFF
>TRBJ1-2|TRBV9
CASSRPGTLPYGYTF
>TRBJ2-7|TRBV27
CASSPTRAGEQYF
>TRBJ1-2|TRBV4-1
CASSSPQSSNYGYTF
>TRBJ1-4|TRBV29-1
CSVGAGKEKLFF
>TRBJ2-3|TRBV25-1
CASIGVTADTQYF
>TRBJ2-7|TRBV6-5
CASSYLGDGPYEQYF